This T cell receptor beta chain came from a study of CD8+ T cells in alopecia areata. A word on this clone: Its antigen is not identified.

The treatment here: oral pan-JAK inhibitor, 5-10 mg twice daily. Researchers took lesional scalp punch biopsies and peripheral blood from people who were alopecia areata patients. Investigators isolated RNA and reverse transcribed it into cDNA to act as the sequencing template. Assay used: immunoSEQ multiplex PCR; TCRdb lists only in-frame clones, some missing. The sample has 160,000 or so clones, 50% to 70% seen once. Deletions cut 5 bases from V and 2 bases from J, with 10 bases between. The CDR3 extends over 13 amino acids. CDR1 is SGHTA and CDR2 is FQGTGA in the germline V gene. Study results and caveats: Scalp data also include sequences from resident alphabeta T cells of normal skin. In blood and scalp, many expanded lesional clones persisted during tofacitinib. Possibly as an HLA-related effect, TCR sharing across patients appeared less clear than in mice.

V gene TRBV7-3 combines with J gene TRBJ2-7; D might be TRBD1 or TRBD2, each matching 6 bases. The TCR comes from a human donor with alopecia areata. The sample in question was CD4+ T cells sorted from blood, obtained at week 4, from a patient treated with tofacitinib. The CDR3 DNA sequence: TGTGCCAGCAGCCCCGGGGGCACCTACGAGCAGTACTTC. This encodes CASSPGGTYEQYF.